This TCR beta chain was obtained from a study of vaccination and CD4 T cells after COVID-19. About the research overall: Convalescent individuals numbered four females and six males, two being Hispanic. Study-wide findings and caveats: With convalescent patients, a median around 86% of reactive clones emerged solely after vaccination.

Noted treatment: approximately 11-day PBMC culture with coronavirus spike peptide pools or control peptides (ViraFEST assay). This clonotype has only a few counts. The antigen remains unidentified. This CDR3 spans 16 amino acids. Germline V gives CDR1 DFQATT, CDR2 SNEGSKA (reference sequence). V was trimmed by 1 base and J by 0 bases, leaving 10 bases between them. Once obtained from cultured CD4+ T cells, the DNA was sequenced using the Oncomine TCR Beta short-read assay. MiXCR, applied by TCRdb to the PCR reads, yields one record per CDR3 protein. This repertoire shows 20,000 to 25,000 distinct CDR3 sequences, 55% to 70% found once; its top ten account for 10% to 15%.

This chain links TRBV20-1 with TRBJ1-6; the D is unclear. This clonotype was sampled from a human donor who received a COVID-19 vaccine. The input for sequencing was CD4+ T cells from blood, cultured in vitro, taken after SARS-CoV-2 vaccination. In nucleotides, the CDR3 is TGCAGTGCTAGAGGACGTTTTAGCTCCTATAATTCACCCCTCCACTTT. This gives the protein CSARGRFSSYNSPLHF.